The clone carrying this T cell receptor beta chain was picked up many times. TCRdb independently ran MiXCR on the RT-PCR reads; one entry per CDR3 protein. The table shows hundreds of thousands of distinct CDR3 sequences, with approximately 15% occurring only once. The V and J ends lost 7 bases and 3 bases respectively, with 13 bases between them. CDR1 is MNHEY and CDR2 is SVGAGI in the germline V gene. This CDR3 comprises 15 residues. The chain employs TRBV6-5 and TRBJ1-6; the D gene is possibly TRBD1 (5 bases). The specimen sequenced was memory CD4+ T cells from blood. This receptor was obtained from a female donor in good health, serving as a healthy control. The CDR3 is CASTMGGGYNSPLHF. CDR3 DNA: TGTGCCAGCACCATGGGGGGTGGCTATAATTCACCCCTCCACTTT.